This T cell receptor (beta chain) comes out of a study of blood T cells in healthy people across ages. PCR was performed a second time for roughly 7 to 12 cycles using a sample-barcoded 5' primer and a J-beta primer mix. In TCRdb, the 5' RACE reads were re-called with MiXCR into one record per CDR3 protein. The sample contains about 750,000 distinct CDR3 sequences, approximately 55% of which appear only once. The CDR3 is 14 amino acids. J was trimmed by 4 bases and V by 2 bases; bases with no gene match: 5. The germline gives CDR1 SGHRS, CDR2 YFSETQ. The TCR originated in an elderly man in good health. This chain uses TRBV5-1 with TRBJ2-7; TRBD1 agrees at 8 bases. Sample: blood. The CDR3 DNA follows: TGCGCCAGCAGCTTTAAGGGACAGGAGTACGAGCAGTACTTC. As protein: CASSFKGQEYEQYF.